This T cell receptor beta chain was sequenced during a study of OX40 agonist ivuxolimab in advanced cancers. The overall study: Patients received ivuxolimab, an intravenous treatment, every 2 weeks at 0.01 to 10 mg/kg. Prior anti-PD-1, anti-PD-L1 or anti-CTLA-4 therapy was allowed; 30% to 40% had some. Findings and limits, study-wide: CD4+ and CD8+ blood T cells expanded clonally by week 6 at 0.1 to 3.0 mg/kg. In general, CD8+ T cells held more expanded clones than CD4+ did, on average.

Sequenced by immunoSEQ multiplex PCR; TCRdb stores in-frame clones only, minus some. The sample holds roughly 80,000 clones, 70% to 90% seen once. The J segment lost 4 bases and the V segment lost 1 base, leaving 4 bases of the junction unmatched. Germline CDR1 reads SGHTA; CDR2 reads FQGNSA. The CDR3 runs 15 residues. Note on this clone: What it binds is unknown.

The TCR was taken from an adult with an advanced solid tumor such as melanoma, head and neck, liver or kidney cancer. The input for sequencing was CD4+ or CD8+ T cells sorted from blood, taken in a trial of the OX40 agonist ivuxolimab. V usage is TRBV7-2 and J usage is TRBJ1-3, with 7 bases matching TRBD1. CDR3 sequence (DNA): TGTGCCAGCAGCTTAGGCGGACAGGAAGGAAACACCATATATTTT. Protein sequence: CASSLGGQEGNTIYF.